These 18 T cell receptor beta chains originate from one sample sequenced in a study of T-cell memory formation after mild COVID-19. TCRdb used MiXCR to reprocess the 5' RACE reads, holding one entry per CDR3 protein. The repertoire includes about 140,000 distinct CDR3 sequences, 14% of them detected once, and more than 25% sits in the top ten. Sequencing used PBMCs or a T cell subset sorted from them (not recorded which). The receptors were gathered from an adult woman who had mild COVID-19 (a few samples of this study predate the infection). Cell type and time point are not known.

This clonotype was detected only a few times. The rearrangement uses TRBV9 and TRBJ1-2, with D perhaps TRBD1 (5 bases). This CDR3 spans 16 amino acids. The germline V gene has CDR1 SGDLS and CDR2 YYNGEE. Trimming shortened V by 4 bases and J by 0 bases, and 16 bases separated the two germline ends. Written as DNA, the CDR3 is TGTGCCAGCAGCTCTCCCAGGGTTCGGGCTAACTATGGCTACACCTTC. It yields the protein CASSSPRVRANYGYTF.

This chain joins TRBV11-3 and TRBJ2-5; the match to TRBD2 covers 8 bases. CDR1 and CDR2 (germline): SGHNT, YENEEA. After removal of 2 bases from V and 0 bases from J, the junction contained 5 bases not matched to a gene. The CDR3 spans 16 residues. The CDR3 coding sequence is TGTGCCAGCAGCTTAAGCCAAGCGGGGGACCAAGAGACCCAGTACTTC. Translating it yields CASSLSQAGDQETQYF.

The rearrangement uses TRBV11-2 and TRBJ2-3; D not certain. Trimming cost V 2 bases and J 6 bases, with 9 bases left between them. The CDR3 is 13 amino acids. Germline CDR1 is SGHAT and CDR2 is FQNNGV. The CDR3 region is CASSLLGIDTQYF. Here the CDR3 DNA reads TGTGCCAGCAGCTTATTAGGGATTGATACGCAGTATTTT.

This clonotype was counted ten times or more. CDR3 nucleotide sequence: TGTGCCAGCAGCTTAAATCCGGGACTAGCGGGCCTAGACCCATCCTACAATGAGCAGTTCTTC. Amino acids: CASSLNPGLAGLDPSYNEQFF. The rearrangement uses TRBV7-6 and TRBJ2-1, with 12 bases matching TRBD2. CDR3 length: 21 amino acids. V lost 2 bases to trimming and J lost 1 base; unmatched junction nucleotides: 15. Germline loops: CDR1 SGHVS, CDR2 FNYEAQ.

The J gene is TRBJ2-1, the V gene TRBV29-1, with 7 bases that match TRBD2. Germline CDR1 SQVTM, CDR2 ANQGSEA. V lost 4 bases, J lost 5 bases, and 5 bases stayed unmatched. The CDR3 is 13 amino acids. This chain's CDR3 is CSVGAGLNNEQFF. The CDR3 nucleotides are TGCAGCGTTGGAGCGGGACTAAACAATGAGCAGTTCTTC.

This clonotype was seen only a few times. The chain joins TRBV30 to TRBJ1-1; D uncertain. Per the germline V gene, CDR1 is GTSNPN and CDR2 is SVGIG (reference sequence). The CDR3 covers 12 residues. Trimming removed 0 bases from V and 1 base from J, with 3 bases in between. The CDR3 sequence is CAWSVSNTEAFF. As DNA, the CDR3 is TGTGCCTGGAGTGTTTCGAACACTGAAGCTTTCTTT.

The chain employs TRBV30 and TRBJ2-2; TRBD2 might be the D (5 bases). The germline V and J ends were trimmed by 3 bases and 3 bases, with 20 bases remaining between them. Germline V gene sequence: CDR1 GTSNPN, CDR2 SVGIG (reference sequence). The CDR3 runs 17 residues. CDR3 loop: CAWRVRGMGQYTGELFF. The CDR3 bases are TGTGCCTGGAGGGTCCGAGGGATGGGCCAATACACCGGGGAGCTGTTTTTT.

A few counts support this clonotype. The chain employs TRBV4-1 and TRBJ2-7, with 10 bases identical to TRBD2. The CDR3 is made up of 16 amino acids. Germline trimming cut 0 bases from V and 2 bases from J; bases unmatched to any gene: 4. In germline, CDR1 is MGHRA, CDR2 YSYEKL. The CDR3 is CASSQELSGGAYEQYF. The CDR3 bases are TGCGCCAGCAGCCAAGAATTGAGCGGGGGGGCCTACGAGCAGTACTTC.

This clonotype came up a few times. This sequence joins TRBV19 and TRBJ2-7; TRBD1 matches at 10 bases. Germline assignment: CDR1 LNHDA and CDR2 SQIVND (reference sequence). This CDR3 spans 15 amino acids. Trimming at V came to 5 bases and at J to 4 bases, leaving 8 bases not matched to a gene. The CDR3 sequence: CASSVLGQGTYEQYF. The CDR3 DNA is TGTGCCAGTAGTGTGTTGGGACAGGGGACATACGAGCAGTACTTC.

This clonotype was seen only a few times. This rearrangement joins TRBV24-1 to TRBJ2-1, with a tentative D call TRBD2 (5 bases). The CDR3 spans 14 residues. With 2 bases removed from V and 2 bases from J, the gap between germline ends came to 6 bases. CDR1 is KGHDR and CDR2 is SFDVKD in the germline V gene. The CDR3 region is CATSDSGAYNEQFF. CDR3 in DNA: TGTGCCACCAGTGATTCCGGGGCCTACAATGAGCAGTTCTTC.

This clonotype was seen only a few times. The CDR3 protein is CASSLLGTSTDTQYF. CDR3 bases: TGTGCCAGCAGTTTACTCGGGACGAGCACAGATACGCAGTATTTT. This chain links TRBV12-3 or TRBV12-4 with TRBJ2-3; possibly TRBD1 or TRBD2 for D (5 bases each). The CDR3 runs 15 residues. Trimming took off 2 bases at V and 0 bases at J, with 9 bases between the two ends.

The chain is built from TRBV11-3 and TRBJ2-1; the D gene could be TRBD1 or TRBD2 (5 bases each). This CDR3 contains 15 residues. CDR1 and CDR2 (germline): SGHNT, YENEEA. The V and J ends lost 5 bases and 9 bases respectively, with 20 bases between them. The CDR3: CASSTRQSGYGEQFF. As DNA, the CDR3 is TGTGCCAGCAGCACCCGACAGAGCGGCTACGGTGAGCAGTTCTTC.

This clonotype has a handful of counts. The chain is built from TRBV20-1 and TRBJ1-1; TRBD1 aligns across 8 bases. Trimming took 6 bases from V and 1 from J; bases not matched to a gene: 4. The CDR3 runs to 13 residues. Germline-derived CDR1 and CDR2 are DFQATT and SNEGSKA (reference sequence). The CDR3 reads CSARDRTNTEAFF. The CDR3 nucleotides read TGCAGTGCCCGGGACAGGACGAACACTGAAGCTTTCTTT.

The chain employs TRBV10-3 and TRBJ2-7, with a possible D match to TRBD1 (5 bases). Trimming took 4 bases from V and 2 from J, leaving 15 bases between them. The V gene's germline CDR1 is ENHRY and CDR2 SYGVKD. The CDR3 has 15 residues. CDR3 in DNA: TGTGCCATCAGTGCTATCGTGGGGCTAACCTACGAGCAGTACTTC. This codes for CAISAIVGLTYEQYF.

On this clonotype itself: An end of the junction does not agree with germline; a read error may underlie this. The gene calls are TRBV28 and TRBJ1-4; TRBD1 is a possible D gene (5 bases). Germline V gene lookup returns CDR1 MDHEN and CDR2 SYDVKM. This CDR3 has 12 amino acids. The CDR3 spells CASSPPGRQPVF. CDR3 coding DNA: TGTGCCAGCAGCCCGCCGGGACGCCAACCTGTTTTT.

The chain is built from TRBV20-1 and TRBJ2-7, with a possible D match to TRBD2 (5 bases). From germline, CDR1 is DFQATT and CDR2 SNEGSKA (reference sequence). V lost 1 base and J 0 bases, leaving 13 bases between the germline ends. CDR3 length: 15 residues. Here the CDR3 reads CSARAYEGDSYEQYF. As DNA, the CDR3 is TGCAGTGCTAGAGCTTACGAGGGCGACTCCTACGAGCAGTACTTC.

This chain joins TRBV6-6 and TRBJ2-7; 7 bases fit TRBD1. V lost 1 base to trimming and J lost 0 bases; unmatched junction nucleotides: 3. The CDR3 has 15 amino acids. Germline values: CDR1 MNHNY, CDR2 SVGAGI (reference sequence). The CDR3 loop reads CASSYFRGTSYEQYF. The DNA of the CDR3 is TGTGCCAGCAGTTACTTCAGGGGGACCTCCTACGAGCAGTACTTC.

This clonotype was counted many times. The gene calls are TRBV4-3 and TRBJ2-7; 8 bases are a match to TRBD2. This CDR3 is 16 amino acids long. CDR1 is LGHNA and CDR2 is YSLEER in the germline V gene. V shed 3 bases, J shed 4 bases, and the junction held 11 bases outside the gene matches. The CDR3 region has the DNA TGCGCCAGCAGCCAGACAAATGCGGGAGGCTTTTACGAGCAGTACTTC. Protein sequence: CASSQTNAGGFYEQYF.